This TCR beta chain emerged from a study of cytomegalovirus exposure and HLA in healthy donors. Notes on the study in general: It was only CMV serostatus that was available as immune exposure information. TRBV6-2, TRBV6-3 and other indistinguishable V segments were excluded. Researchers counted over 150 TCR beta chains as cytomegalovirus-associated.

The table lists this clone with a few counts. Its specificity is unknown. The PCR was carried out with 60 Vbeta primers and 13 Jbeta primers. Profiled with immunoSEQ multiplex PCR; TCRdb holds only in-frame clones, not every one. The sample consists of around 250,000 clones, around 81% of them appearing once. There are 16 residues in the CDR3. The V and J ends lost 0 bases and 4 bases respectively, with 13 bases between them. CDR1 and CDR2 from the germline V gene are LNHNV and YYDKDF (reference sequence). The sequence derives from a woman in her sixties or seventies in good health and CMV-seropositive. The chain is built from TRBV15 and TRBJ1-5, with TRBD1 as a possible D gene (5 bases). Input material: PBMCs. This CDR3 reads CATSRDGRGRNQPQHF. The CDR3 DNA follows: TGTGCCACCAGCAGAGATGGTAGGGGAAGGAATCAGCCCCAGCATTTT.